Listed below are T cell receptor beta chains from one sample, sequenced in a study of cytomegalovirus exposure and HLA in healthy donors. TCRdb's copy holds only in-frame clones and misses some; the assay was immunoSEQ multiplex PCR. The sample records over 110,000 clones, roughly 79% being singletons. The sequencing input was PBMCs. The receptors derive from a young man in good health and CMV-seronegative. Both conserved end residues are part of each CDR3. The D gene is left open where the match is weak.

v_gene: TRBV6-5
d_gene: .
j_gene: TRBJ1-5
CDR3aa: CASSPQAGRNQPQHF

v_gene: TRBV27
d_gene: .
j_gene: TRBJ1-2
CDR3aa: CASSLEGRGQDGYTF

v_gene: TRBV6-4
d_gene: TRBD2
j_gene: TRBJ2-3
CDR3aa: CASSTFPVAGGPGTDTQYF

v_gene: TRBV7-2
d_gene: .
j_gene: TRBJ1-2
CDR3aa: CASSLGSGLPVGYTF

v_gene: TRBV20-1
d_gene: TRBD1
j_gene: TRBJ2-7
CDR3aa: CSASRGNEQYF

v_gene: TRBV5-1
d_gene: .
j_gene: TRBJ2-3
CDR3aa: CASSTETDTQYF

v_gene: TRBV2
d_gene: TRBD2
j_gene: TRBJ2-1
CDR3aa: CASSDQRGGSYNEQFF

v_gene: TRBV19
d_gene: .
j_gene: TRBJ1-4
CDR3aa: CASRTPATNEKLFF

v_gene: TRBV20-1
d_gene: .
j_gene: TRBJ1-2
CDR3aa: CSVPTGYGYTF

v_gene: TRBV19
d_gene: .
j_gene: TRBJ1-1
CDR3aa: CASSFSRETEAFF

v_gene: TRBV7-6
d_gene: .
j_gene: TRBJ2-6
CDR3aa: CASSPGRDNSGANVLTF

v_gene: TRBV5-1
d_gene: .
j_gene: TRBJ1-4
CDR3aa: CASSLPGDHEKLFF

v_gene: TRBV18
d_gene: .
j_gene: TRBJ2-5
CDR3aa: CASSPVRSGAETQYF

v_gene: TRBV19
d_gene: .
j_gene: TRBJ1-2
CDR3aa: CASRALDTAYGYTF

v_gene: TRBV9
d_gene: .
j_gene: TRBJ1-2
CDR3aa: CASSPRVGSNYGYTF

v_gene: TRBV4-2
d_gene: TRBD2
j_gene: TRBJ2-3
CDR3aa: CASSQEQTSGGDTQYF

v_gene: TRBV5-1
d_gene: TRBD1
j_gene: TRBJ1-6
CDR3aa: CASSSGQINSPLHF

v_gene: TRBV7-9
d_gene: .
j_gene: .
CDR3aa: CASSLAVSGLNYEQYF

v_gene: TRBV11-2
d_gene: TRBD1
j_gene: TRBJ1-5
CDR3aa: CASSLGTGNQPQHF

v_gene: TRBV4-2
d_gene: .
j_gene: TRBJ1-1
CDR3aa: CASSPQGAGLNTEAFF

v_gene: TRBV5-1
d_gene: .
j_gene: TRBJ2-7
CDR3aa: CASSLAVGVGEQYF

v_gene: TRBV6-6
d_gene: TRBD1
j_gene: TRBJ1-6
CDR3aa: CASRGQGFLHF

v_gene: TRBV18
d_gene: .
j_gene: TRBJ1-1
CDR3aa: CASSPRQNTEAFF

v_gene: TRBV11-2
d_gene: .
j_gene: TRBJ1-1
CDR3aa: CATLDGNIVNTEAFF